Included here is one T cell receptor (beta chain) sequence, with context. The sample originates from a study of blood T cells in healthy people across ages. This CDR3 is built from 16 residues. V shed 2 bases and J 3 bases; nucleotides not matched to a gene: 6. Germline V gene sequence: CDR1 SGDLS, CDR2 YYNGEE. The use of a sample-barcoded 5' primer and a J-beta primer mix characterized a second PCR of roughly 7 to 11 cycles. TCRdb re-derived calls from the 5' RACE reads in MiXCR, one entry per CDR3 protein. The sample comprises under 750,000 distinct CDR3 sequences, more than 45% of which are singletons, and around 25% rests with the top ten.

Sample: blood. This receptor was obtained from a man aged 80 or over in good health. The chain couples TRBV9 to TRBJ2-3; 10 positions match TRBD1. In nucleotides, the CDR3 is TGTGCCAGCAGCGTTCGACAGGGGGCGATAACAGATACGCAGTATTTT. It yields the protein CASSVRQGAITDTQYF.